This T cell receptor (beta chain) was sequenced in a study of cytomegalovirus exposure and HLA in healthy donors. Study results and caveats: Presence/absence analyses took donor sequencing depth as roughly uniform.

Germline V lookup: CDR1 SGHRS, CDR2 YFSETQ. This CDR3 is built from 14 residues. Trimming cost V 4 bases and J 8 bases; bases outside gene matches: 11. Turning to this clone: Its antigen remains unidentified.

The PCR made use of 60 Vbeta and 13 Jbeta primers. Sequencing used immunoSEQ multiplex PCR; TCRdb keeps in-frame clones, though not all of them. The sample holds about 190,000 clones, roughly nine tenths seen once. This TCR was recovered from a boy between 2 and 15 years old in good health and CMV-seronegative. V and J are TRBV5-1 and TRBJ1-2, with TRBD1 matching over 7 bases. Source material: PBMCs. The CDR3 bases are TGCGCCAGCAGCCAGCCGGGACAGCCAATAGGCTACACCTTC. It codes for CASSQPGQPIGYTF.